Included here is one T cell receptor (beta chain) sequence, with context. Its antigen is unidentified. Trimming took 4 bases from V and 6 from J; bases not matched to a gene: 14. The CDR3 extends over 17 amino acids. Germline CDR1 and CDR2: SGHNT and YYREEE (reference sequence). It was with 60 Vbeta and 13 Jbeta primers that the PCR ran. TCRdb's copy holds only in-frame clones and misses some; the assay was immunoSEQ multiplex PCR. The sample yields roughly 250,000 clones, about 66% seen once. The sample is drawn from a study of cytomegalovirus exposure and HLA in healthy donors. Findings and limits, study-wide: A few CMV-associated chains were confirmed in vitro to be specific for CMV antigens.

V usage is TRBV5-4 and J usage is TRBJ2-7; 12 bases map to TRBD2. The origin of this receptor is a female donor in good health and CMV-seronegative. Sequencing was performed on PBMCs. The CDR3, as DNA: TGTGCCAGCAGCCAGACTAGCGGGAGTGCTTCCCTACGCGAGCAGTACTTC. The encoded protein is CASSQTSGSASLREQYF.